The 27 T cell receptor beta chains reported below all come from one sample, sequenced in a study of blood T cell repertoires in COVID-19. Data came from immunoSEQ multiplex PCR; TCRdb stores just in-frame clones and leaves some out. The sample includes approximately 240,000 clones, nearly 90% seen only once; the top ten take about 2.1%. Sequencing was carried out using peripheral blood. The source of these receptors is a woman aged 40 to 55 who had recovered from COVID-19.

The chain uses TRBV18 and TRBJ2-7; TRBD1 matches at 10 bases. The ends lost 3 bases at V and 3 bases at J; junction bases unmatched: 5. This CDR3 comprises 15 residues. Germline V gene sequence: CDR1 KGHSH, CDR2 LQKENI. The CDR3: CASSPLGQGNYEQYF. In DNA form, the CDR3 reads TGTGCCAGCTCACCGCTGGGACAGGGGAACTACGAGCAGTACTTC. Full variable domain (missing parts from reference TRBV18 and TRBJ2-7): NAGVMQNPRHLVRRRGQEARLRCSPMKGHSHVYWYRQLPEEGLKFMVYLQKENIIDESGMPKERFSAEFPKEGPSILRIQQVVRGDSAAYFCASSPLGQGNYEQYFGPGTRLTVT.

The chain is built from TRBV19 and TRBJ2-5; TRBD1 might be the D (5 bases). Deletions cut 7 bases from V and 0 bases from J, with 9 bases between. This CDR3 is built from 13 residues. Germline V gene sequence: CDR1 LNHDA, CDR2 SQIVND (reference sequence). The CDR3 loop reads CASNGHNQETQYF. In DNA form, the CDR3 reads TGTGCCAGTAATGGACACAACCAAGAGACCCAGTACTTC.

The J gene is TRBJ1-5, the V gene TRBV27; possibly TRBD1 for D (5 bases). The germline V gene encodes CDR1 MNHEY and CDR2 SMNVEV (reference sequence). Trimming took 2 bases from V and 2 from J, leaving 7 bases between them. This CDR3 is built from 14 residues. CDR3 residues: CASSLRGGNQPQHF. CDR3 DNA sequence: TGTGCCAGCAGTTTACGGGGGGGCAATCAGCCCCAGCATTTT.

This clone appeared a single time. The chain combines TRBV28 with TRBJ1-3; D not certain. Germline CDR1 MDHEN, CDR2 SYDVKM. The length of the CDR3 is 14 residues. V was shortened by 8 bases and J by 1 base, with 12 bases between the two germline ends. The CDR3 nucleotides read TGTGCCAGCGGACTTGGAGGGTCTGGAAACACCATATATTTT. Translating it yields CASGLGGSGNTIYF.

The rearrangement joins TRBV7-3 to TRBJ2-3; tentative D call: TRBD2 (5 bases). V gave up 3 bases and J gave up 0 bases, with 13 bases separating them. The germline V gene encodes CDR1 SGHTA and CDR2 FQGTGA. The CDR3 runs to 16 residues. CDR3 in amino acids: CASSLSPGISTDTQYF. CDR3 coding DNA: TGTGCCAGCAGCTTGTCCCCGGGGATTAGCACAGATACGCAGTATTTT.

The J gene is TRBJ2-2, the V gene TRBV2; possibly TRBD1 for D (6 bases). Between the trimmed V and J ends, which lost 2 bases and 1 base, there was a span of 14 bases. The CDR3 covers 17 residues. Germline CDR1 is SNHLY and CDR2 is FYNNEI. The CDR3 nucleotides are TGTGCCAGCAGTGAAAAAACAGGGAAAAGGAACACCGGGGAGCTGTTTTTT. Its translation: CASSEKTGKRNTGELFF.

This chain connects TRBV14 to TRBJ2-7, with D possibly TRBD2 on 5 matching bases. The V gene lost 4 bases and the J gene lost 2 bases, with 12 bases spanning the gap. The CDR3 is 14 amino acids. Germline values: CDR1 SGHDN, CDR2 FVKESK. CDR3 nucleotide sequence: TGTGCCAGCAGCCTTCGGACTCAAACCTACGAGCAGTACTTC. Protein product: CASSLRTQTYEQYF.

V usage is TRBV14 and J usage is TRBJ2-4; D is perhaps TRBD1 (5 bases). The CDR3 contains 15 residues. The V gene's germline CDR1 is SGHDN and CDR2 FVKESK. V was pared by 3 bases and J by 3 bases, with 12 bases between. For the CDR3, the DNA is TGTGCCAGCAGCCATCAGGCAGGGATCAAAAACATTCAGTACTTC. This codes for CASSHQAGIKNIQYF.

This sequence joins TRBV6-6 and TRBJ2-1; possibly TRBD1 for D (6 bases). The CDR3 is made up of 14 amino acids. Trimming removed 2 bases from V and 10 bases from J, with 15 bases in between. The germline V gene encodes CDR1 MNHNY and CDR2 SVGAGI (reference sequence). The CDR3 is CASSYGLAQGEQFF. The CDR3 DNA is TGTGCCAGCAGTTACGGGCTAGCCCAGGGGGAGCAGTTCTTC.

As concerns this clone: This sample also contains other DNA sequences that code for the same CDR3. CDR3 bases: TGTGCCTGGAGTGTAGGACTAGCGGGGGGCTACGAGCAGTACTTC. Residues: CAWSVGLAGGYEQYF. V usage is TRBV30 and J usage is TRBJ2-7; TRBD2 aligns across 14 bases. The CDR3 sequence is 15 residues long. After removal of 0 bases from V and 3 bases from J, the junction contained 1 base not matched to a gene. CDR1 is GTSNPN and CDR2 is SVGIG in the germline V gene (reference sequence).

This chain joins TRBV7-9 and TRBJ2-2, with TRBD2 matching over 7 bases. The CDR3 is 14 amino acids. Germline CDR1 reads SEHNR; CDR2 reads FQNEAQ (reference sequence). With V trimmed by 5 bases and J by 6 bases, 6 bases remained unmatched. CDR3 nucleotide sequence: TGTGCCAGCAGCGTCCTGGGGGGGTCCGGGGAGCTGTTTTTT. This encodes CASSVLGGSGELFF.

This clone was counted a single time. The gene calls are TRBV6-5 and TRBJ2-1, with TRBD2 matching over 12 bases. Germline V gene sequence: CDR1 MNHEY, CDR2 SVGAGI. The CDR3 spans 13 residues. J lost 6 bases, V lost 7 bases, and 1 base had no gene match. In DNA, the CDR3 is TGTGCCAGCAAGGGACTAGCGGGCAATGAGCAGTTCTTC. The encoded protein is CASKGLAGNEQFF.

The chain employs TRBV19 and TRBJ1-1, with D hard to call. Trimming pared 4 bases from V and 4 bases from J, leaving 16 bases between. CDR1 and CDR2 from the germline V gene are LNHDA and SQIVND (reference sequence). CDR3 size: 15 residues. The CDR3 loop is CASSNFAGLLTEAFF. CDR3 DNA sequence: TGTGCCAGTAGTAATTTTGCAGGACTACTCACTGAAGCTTTCTTT.

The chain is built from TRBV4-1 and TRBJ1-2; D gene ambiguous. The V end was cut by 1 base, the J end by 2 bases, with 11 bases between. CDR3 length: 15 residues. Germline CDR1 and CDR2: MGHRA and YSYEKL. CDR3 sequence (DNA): TGCGCCAGCAGCCAAGTCAGAGGGCAGAACTATGGCTACACCTTC. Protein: CASSQVRGQNYGYTF.

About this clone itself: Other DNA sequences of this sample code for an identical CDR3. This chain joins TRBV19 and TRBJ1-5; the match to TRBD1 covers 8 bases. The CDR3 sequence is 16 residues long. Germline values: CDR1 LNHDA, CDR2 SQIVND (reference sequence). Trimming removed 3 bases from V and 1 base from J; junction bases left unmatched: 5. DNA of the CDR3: TGTGCCAGTAGTATCAAGGGGACAGGAAGCAATCAGCCCCAGCATTTT. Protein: CASSIKGTGSNQPQHF.

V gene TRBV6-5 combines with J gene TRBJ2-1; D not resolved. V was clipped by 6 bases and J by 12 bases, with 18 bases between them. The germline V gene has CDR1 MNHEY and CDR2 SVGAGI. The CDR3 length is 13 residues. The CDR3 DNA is TGTGCCAGCAGGGCGGAGCAATGGATGGGGCAGTTCTTC. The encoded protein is CASRAEQWMGQFF.

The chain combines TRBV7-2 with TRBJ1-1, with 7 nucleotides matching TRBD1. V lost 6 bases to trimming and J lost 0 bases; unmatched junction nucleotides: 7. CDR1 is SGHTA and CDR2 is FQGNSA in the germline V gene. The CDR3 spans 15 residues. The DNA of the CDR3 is TGTGCCAGCAGGGCAGGGGGAGGCGTGAACACTGAAGCTTTCTTT. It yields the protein CASRAGGGVNTEAFF.

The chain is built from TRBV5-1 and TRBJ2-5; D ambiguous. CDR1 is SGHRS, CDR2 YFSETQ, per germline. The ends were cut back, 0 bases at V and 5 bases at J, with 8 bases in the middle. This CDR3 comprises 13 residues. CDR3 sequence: CASSLVPEETQYF. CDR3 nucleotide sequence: TGCGCCAGCAGCTTGGTCCCCGAGGAGACCCAGTACTTC.

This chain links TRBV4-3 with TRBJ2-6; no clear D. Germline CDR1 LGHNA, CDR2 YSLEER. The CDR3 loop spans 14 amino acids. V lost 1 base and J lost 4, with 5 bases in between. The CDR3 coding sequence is TGCGCCAGCAGCCAAGGGGCCGGGGCCAACGTCCTGACTTTC. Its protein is CASSQGAGANVLTF.

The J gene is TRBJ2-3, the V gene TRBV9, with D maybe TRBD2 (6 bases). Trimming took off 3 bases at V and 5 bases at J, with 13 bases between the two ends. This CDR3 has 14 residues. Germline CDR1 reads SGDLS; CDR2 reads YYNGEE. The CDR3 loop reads CASSGNGGKDTQYF. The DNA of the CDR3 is TGTGCCAGCAGCGGGAATGGGGGGAAAGATACGCAGTATTTT.

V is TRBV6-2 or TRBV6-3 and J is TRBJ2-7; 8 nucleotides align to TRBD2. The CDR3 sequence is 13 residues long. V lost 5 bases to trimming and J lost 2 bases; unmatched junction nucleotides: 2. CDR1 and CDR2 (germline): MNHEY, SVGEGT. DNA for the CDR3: TGTGCCAGCAGTGGACTAGCTCCCTACGAGCAGTACTTC. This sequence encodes CASSGLAPYEQYF.

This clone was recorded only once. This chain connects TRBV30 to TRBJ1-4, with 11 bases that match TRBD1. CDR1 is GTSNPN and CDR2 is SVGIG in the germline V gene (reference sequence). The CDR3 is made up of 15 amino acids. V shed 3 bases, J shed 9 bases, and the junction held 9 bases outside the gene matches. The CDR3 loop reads CAWRTSGQGGKKLFF. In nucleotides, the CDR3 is TGTGCCTGGAGAACCTCGGGACAGGGGGGGAAAAAACTGTTTTTT.

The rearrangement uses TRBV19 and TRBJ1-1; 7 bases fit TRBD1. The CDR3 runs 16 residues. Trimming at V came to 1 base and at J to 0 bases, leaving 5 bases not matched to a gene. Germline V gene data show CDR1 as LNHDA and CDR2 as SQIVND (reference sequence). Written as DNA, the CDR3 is TGTGCCAGTAGTATAGCGGCAGGGGGGATGAACACTGAAGCTTTCTTT. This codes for CASSIAAGGMNTEAFF.

The CDR3 coding sequence is TGTGCCTGGAGACAGGGAAGCTCCTATAATTCACCCCTCCACTTT. Protein: CAWRQGSSYNSPLHF. This chain links TRBV30 with TRBJ1-6, with D possibly being TRBD1 (6 bases). V lost 3 bases, J lost 0 bases, and 9 bases lay in between. This CDR3 region has 15 residues. The germline gives CDR1 GTSNPN, CDR2 SVGIG (reference sequence).

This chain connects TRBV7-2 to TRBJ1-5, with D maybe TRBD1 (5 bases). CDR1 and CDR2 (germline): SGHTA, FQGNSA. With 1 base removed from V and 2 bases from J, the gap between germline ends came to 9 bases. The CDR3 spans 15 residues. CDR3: CASSLVGGGNQPQHF. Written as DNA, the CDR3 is TGTGCCAGCAGCTTAGTCGGGGGAGGCAATCAGCCCCAGCATTTT.

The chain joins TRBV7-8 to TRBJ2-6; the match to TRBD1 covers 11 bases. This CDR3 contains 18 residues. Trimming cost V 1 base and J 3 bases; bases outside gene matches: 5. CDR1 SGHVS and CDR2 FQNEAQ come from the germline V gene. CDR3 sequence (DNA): TGTGCCAGCAGCTTAGATAGGACAGGGGGCCGTGGGGCCAACGTCCTGACTTTC. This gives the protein CASSLDRTGGRGANVLTF.

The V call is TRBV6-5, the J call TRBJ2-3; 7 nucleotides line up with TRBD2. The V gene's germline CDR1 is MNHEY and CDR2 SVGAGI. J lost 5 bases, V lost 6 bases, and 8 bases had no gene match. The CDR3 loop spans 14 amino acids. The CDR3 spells CASSFGIAGDTQYF. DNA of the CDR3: TGTGCCAGCAGCTTCGGGATAGCGGGAGATACGCAGTATTTT.